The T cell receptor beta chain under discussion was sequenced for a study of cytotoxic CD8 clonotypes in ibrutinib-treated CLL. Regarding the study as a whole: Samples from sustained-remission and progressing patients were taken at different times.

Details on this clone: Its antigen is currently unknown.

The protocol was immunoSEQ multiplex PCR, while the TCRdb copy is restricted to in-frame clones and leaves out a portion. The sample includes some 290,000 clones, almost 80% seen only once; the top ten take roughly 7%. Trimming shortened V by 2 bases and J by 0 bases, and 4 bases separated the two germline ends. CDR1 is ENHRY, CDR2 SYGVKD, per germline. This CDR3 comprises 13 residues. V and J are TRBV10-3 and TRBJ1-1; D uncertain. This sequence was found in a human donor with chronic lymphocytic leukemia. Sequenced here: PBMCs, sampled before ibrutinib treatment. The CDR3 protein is CAISEVLNTEAFF. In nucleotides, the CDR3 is TGTGCCATCAGTGAGGTGTTGAACACTGAAGCTTTCTTT.